A selection of T cell receptor beta chains follows, all from one sample in a study of shared clonotypes between healthy human individuals. Repertoires were generated with immunoSEQ multiplex PCR, while TCRdb's copy carries only in-frame clones and drops some. This table has 2.3 million or so clones, over 90% appearing once. The sample was naive CD4+ T cells from PBMCs. The receptors shown here come from a man younger than 35 in good health. Some clones in this sample may be carry-over from other donors' samples. CDR3s include the opening cysteine and the closing phenylalanine or tryptophan. Each record gives: D gene, J gene, V gene, clone size, CDR3 DNA, CDR3 protein. The D gene is left open where the match is weak. Where a row states a size, it is once, few, many or the class of an expanded clone; other rows omit it.

D gene: TRBD1; J gene: TRBJ2-7; V gene: TRBV29-1; clone size: NA; CDR3 DNA: TGCAGCGGTACCGGGACAGGGGGATACGAGCAGTACTTC; CDR3 protein: CSGTGTGGYEQYF
D gene: NA; J gene: TRBJ2-1; V gene: TRBV4-1; clone size: once; CDR3 DNA: TGCGCCAGCAGCCAATCCGGGGCAGGGATCGGTGAGCAGTTCTTC; CDR3 protein: CASSQSGAGIGEQFF
D gene: NA; J gene: TRBJ1-4; V gene: TRBV7-8; clone size: NA; CDR3 DNA: TGTGCCAGCAGCTCCCGAGGGGGGGACGAGGAAAAACTGTTTTTT; CDR3 protein: CASSSRGGDEEKLFF
D gene: NA; J gene: TRBJ1-1; V gene: TRBV28; clone size: once; CDR3 DNA: TGTGCCAGCAGACTTGGACAGATGAACACTGAAGCTTTCTTT; CDR3 protein: CASRLGQMNTEAFF
D gene: NA; J gene: TRBJ2-7; V gene: TRBV5-4; clone size: once; CDR3 DNA: TGTGCCAGCAGCTTGGCGTCCGGGACGGGAGCCTACGAGCAGTACTTC; CDR3 protein: CASSLASGTGAYEQYF
D gene: TRBD1; J gene: TRBJ2-7; V gene: TRBV4-2; clone size: NA; CDR3 DNA: TGTGCCAGCAGCCAGGAGGACAGGGCTCTTTACGAGCAGTACTTC; CDR3 protein: CASSQEDRALYEQYF
D gene: NA; J gene: TRBJ2-6; V gene: TRBV5-1; clone size: NA; CDR3 DNA: TGCGCCAGCAGCTTAGGGGGTCTAAGCTCTGGGGCCAACGTCCTGACTTTC; CDR3 protein: CASSLGGLSSGANVLTF
D gene: TRBD1; J gene: TRBJ1-5; V gene: TRBV2; clone size: NA; CDR3 DNA: TGTGCCAGCGAAGGGACAGGCAATCAGCCCCAGCATTTT; CDR3 protein: CASEGTGNQPQHF
D gene: NA; J gene: TRBJ1-4; V gene: TRBV5-1; clone size: NA; CDR3 DNA: TGCGCCAGCAGCTCACTTCTATTAGGCGGAGGAAAAAATGAAAAACTGTTTTTT; CDR3 protein: CASSSLLLGGGKNEKLFF
D gene: TRBD1; J gene: TRBJ1-2; V gene: TRBV4-3; clone size: NA; CDR3 DNA: TGCGCCAGCAGCCAAGTTCCGGGACAGGGTTCAGTCACCTTC; CDR3 protein: CASSQVPGQGSVTF
D gene: TRBD1; J gene: TRBJ1-2; V gene: TRBV7-2; clone size: NA; CDR3 DNA: TGTGCCAGCAGCTTACTCGCAGGGGGTGGCTACACCTTC; CDR3 protein: CASSLLAGGGYTF